These 9 T cell receptor beta chains share one sample of origin, sequenced in a study of CD8 T cells in Susac syndrome. Reverse transcription of about 0.45 to 1 ug RNA was carried out with random hexamers. TCRdb recomputed calls from the immunoSEQ multiplex PCR reads with MiXCR, one row per CDR3 protein. Of about 140,000 distinct CDR3 sequences in the sample, about 95% were seen once. The specimen was CD8+ T cells from PBMCs. All receptors come from a human donor with Susac syndrome.

The rearrangement joins TRBV19 to TRBJ1-2; D possibly corresponds to TRBD1 (6 bases). The CDR3 covers 11 residues. V lost 3 bases to trimming and J lost 9 bases, with 8 bases between them. CDR1 LNHDA and CDR2 SQIVND come from the germline V gene (reference sequence). DNA of the CDR3: TGTGCCAGTAGTATCGGACAGAGCTACACCTTC. It translates to CASSIGQSYTF.

The chain carries TRBV12-3 or TRBV12-4 and TRBJ2-1; TRBD2 is a possible D gene (6 bases). This CDR3 contains 12 residues. Trimming left V 6 bases short and J 6 bases short, with 9 bases between. The CDR3 reads CASSPTSNEQFF. CDR3 bases: TGTGCCAGCAGCCCGACTAGCAATGAGCAGTTCTTC.

This clonotype was seen only once. The chain uses TRBV27 and TRBJ2-3; tentative D call: TRBD2 (5 bases). Trimming removed 2 bases at V and 4 bases at J, with 10 bases between. The CDR3 extends over 14 amino acids. Germline CDR1 is MNHEY and CDR2 is SMNVEV (reference sequence). This CDR3 reads CASSLLASPDTQYF. CDR3 nucleotide sequence: TGTGCCAGCAGTTTACTGGCTAGCCCAGATACGCAGTATTTT.

This chain joins TRBV7-8 and TRBJ2-3, with TRBD2 identical over 10 bases. Per the germline V gene, CDR1 is SGHVS and CDR2 is FQNEAQ. This CDR3 comprises 14 residues. The CDR3 coding sequence is TGTGATATAGCGGGAGGATTACACACAGATACGCAGTATTTT. It yields the protein CDIAGGLHTDTQYF.

This chain links TRBV12-3 or TRBV12-4 with TRBJ2-7; 12 bases are shared with TRBD1. J gave up 6 bases and V 5 bases, and 5 bases lay outside the gene matches. This CDR3 spans 14 amino acids. The CDR3 DNA reads as TGTGCCAGCAGTCATGGGACAGGGGGCGTCGAGCAGTACTTC. Amino acid sequence: CASSHGTGGVEQYF.

The V and J genes are TRBV7-9 and TRBJ1-1; a possible D gene is TRBD1 (5 bases). V lost 1 base and J 8 bases, leaving 8 bases between the germline ends. The germline V gene has CDR1 SEHNR and CDR2 FQNEAQ (reference sequence). The CDR3 has 12 amino acids. The CDR3 DNA sequence: TGTGCCAGCAGCTTAGAGGGGCAGGAAGCTTTCTTT. This sequence encodes CASSLEGQEAFF.

This clonotype has a handful of counts. This chain connects TRBV6-1 to TRBJ2-3; the D gene could be TRBD1 or TRBD2 (5 bases each). This CDR3 contains 16 residues. V was pared by 6 bases and J by 2 bases, with 18 bases between. CDR1 is MNHNS and CDR2 is SASEGT in the germline V gene. CDR3 bases: TGTGCCAGCAGCCCTCTGCCTGGGGACCTCACAGATACGCAGTATTTT. Encoded protein: CASSPLPGDLTDTQYF.

CDR3 amino acids: CASSAHPDAGGFSYEQYF. The CDR3 DNA follows: TGTGCCAGCAGCGCCCACCCCGACGCGGGAGGTTTCTCCTACGAGCAGTACTTC. The rearrangement joins TRBV9 to TRBJ2-7; TRBD2 matches 8 bases. Germline V gene data show CDR1 as SGDLS and CDR2 as YYNGEE. The CDR3 runs 18 residues. With V trimmed by 3 bases and J by 0 bases, 14 bases remained unmatched. The variable domain in full, completed from reference TRBV9 and TRBJ2-7, reads DSGVTQTPKHLITATGQRVTLRCSPRSGDLSVYWYQQSLDQGLQFLIQYYNGEERAKGNILERFSAQQFPDLHSELNLSSLELGDSALYFCASSAHPDAGGFSYEQYFGPGTRLTVT.

This chain links TRBV5-6 with TRBJ1-1; D remains unclear. Trimming shortened V by 1 base and J by 3 bases, and 4 bases separated the two germline ends. The CDR3 is 12 amino acids. Germline CDR1 is SGHDT and CDR2 is YYEEEE. DNA for the CDR3: TGTGCCAGCAGCTTGATTGACACTGAAGCTTTCTTT. Translation: CASSLIDTEAFF.